This TCR beta chain emerged from a study of regulatory and conventional T cells in RAG deficiency. A word on this clone: Its antigen is still unknown.

The sorted conventional CD4+ T cells were CD25-low and CD127-high, with genomic DNA sequenced. Sequencing used immunoSEQ multiplex PCR; TCRdb keeps in-frame clones, though not all of them. The sample yields more than 40,000 clones, 85% to 90% seen once. This CDR3 is 12 amino acids long. The germline V and J ends were trimmed by 0 bases and 5 bases, with 4 bases remaining between them. The V gene's germline CDR1 is LNHNV and CDR2 YYDKDF (reference sequence). Study-wide findings and caveats: Compared with controls, unique Treg TCR beta sequences dropped about 100-fold in Omenn syndrome and CID/AS.

This same sample was also taken into another study, of regulatory T cells. This second study says: The primer mix had 52 TRBV and 13 TRBJ primers.

Material for sequencing was CD4+ effector T cells sorted from blood. The TCR originated in a human donor in good health. The chain couples TRBV15 to TRBJ1-2; no firm D call. The DNA for the CDR3 is TGTGCCACCAGCAGAGATGCTTATGGCTACACCTTC. Translating gives CATSRDAYGYTF.